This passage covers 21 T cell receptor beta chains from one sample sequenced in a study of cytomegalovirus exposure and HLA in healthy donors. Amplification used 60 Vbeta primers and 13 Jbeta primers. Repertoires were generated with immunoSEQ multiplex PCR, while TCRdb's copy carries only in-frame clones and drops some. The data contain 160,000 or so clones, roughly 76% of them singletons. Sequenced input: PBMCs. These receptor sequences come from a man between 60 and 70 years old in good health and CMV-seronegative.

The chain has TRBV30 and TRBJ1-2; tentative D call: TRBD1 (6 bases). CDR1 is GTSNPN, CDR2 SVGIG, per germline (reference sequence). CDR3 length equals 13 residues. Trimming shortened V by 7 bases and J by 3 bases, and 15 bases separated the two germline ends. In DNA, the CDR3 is TGTGCCTCGTGGGAGGGGGGGCACTATGGCTACACCTTC. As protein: CASWEGGHYGYTF.

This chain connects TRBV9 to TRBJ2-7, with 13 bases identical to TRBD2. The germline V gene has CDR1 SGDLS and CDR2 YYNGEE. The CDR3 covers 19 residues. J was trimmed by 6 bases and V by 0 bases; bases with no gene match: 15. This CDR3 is CASSVGGGLAGDLRVEQYF. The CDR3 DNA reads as TGTGCCAGCAGCGTAGGCGGTGGACTAGCGGGAGACCTACGGGTCGAGCAGTACTTC.

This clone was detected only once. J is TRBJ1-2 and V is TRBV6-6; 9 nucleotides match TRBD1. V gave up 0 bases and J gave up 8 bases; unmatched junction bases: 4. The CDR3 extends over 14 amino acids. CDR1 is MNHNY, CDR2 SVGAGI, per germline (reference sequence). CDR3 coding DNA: TGTGCCAGCAGTTACTCGGGACAGGGAGACGGCTACACCTTC. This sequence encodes CASSYSGQGDGYTF.

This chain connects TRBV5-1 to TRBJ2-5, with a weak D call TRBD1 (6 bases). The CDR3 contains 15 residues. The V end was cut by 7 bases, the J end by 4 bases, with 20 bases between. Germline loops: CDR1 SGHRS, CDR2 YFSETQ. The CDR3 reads CASRQDSNRAETQYF. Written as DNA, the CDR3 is TGCGCCAGCCGCCAGGACAGTAACCGGGCAGAGACCCAGTACTTC.

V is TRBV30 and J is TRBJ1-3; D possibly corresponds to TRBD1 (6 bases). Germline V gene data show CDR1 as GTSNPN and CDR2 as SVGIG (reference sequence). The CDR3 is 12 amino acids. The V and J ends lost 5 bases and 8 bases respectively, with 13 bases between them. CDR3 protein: CAWGQRMDTIYF. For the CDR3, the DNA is TGTGCCTGGGGACAGAGGATGGACACCATATATTTT. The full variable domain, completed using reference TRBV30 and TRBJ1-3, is SQTIHQWPATLVQPVGSPLSLECTVEGTSNPNLYWYRQAAGRGLQLLFYSVGIGQISSEVPQNLSASRPQDRQFILSSKKLLLSDSGFYLCAWGQRMDTIYFGEGSWLTVV.

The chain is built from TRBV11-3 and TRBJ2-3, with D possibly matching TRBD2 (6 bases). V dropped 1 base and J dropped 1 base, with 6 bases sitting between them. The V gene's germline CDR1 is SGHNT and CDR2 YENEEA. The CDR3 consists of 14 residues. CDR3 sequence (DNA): TGTGCCAGCAGCTTAGGGGGGGGCACAGATACGCAGTATTTT. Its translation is CASSLGGGTDTQYF.

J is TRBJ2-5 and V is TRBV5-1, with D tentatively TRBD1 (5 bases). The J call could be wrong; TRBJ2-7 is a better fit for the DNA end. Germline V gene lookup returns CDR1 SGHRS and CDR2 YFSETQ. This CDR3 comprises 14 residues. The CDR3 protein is CASSSTALSYEQYF. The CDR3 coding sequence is TGCGCCAGCAGTTCGACAGCCCTCTCCTACGAGCAGTACTTC.

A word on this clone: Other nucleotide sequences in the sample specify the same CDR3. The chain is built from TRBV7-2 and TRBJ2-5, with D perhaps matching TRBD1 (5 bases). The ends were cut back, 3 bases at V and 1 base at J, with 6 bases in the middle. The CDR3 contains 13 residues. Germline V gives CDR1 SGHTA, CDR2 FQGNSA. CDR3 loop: CASSFGAQETQYF. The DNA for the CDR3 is TGTGCCAGCAGCTTTGGGGCCCAAGAGACCCAGTACTTC.

CDR3 nucleotides: TGTGCCAGCAGCTTAGCCGGGACAGGGAACTATGGCTACACCTTC. It encodes CASSLAGTGNYGYTF. The chain has TRBV7-2 and TRBJ1-2; 9 bases align to TRBD1. CDR1 SGHTA and CDR2 FQGNSA come from the germline V gene. The junction had 1 base not matched to a gene; V was cut back by 0 bases and J by 2 bases. CDR3 length: 15 amino acids.

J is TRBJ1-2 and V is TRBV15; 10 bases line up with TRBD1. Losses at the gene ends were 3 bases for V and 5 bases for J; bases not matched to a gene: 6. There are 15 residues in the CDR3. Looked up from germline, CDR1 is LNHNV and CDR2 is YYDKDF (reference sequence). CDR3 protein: CATSSPGQGDYGYTF. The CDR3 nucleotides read TGTGCCACCAGCAGTCCCGGACAGGGGGATTATGGCTACACCTTC. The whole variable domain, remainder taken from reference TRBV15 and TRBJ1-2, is DAMVIQNPRYQVTQFGKPVTLSCSQTLNHNVMYWYQQKSSQAPKLLFHYYDKDFNNEADTPDNFQSRRPNTSFCFLDIRSPGLGDTAMYLCATSSPGQGDYGYTFGSGTRLTVV.

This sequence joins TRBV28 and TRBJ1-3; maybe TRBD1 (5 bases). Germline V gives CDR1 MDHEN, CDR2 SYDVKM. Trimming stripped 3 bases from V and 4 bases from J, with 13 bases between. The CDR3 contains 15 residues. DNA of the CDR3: TGTGCCAGCAGTTTTGATGCGGGGCAGGGAAACACCATATATTTT. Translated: CASSFDAGQGNTIYF.

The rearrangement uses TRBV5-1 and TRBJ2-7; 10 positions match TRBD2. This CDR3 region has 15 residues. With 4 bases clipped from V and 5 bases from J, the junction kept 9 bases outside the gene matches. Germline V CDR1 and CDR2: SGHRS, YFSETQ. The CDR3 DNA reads TGCGCCAGCAGCGACCCCGCTAGCGGGGGAAACGAGCAGTACTTC. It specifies CASSDPASGGNEQYF.

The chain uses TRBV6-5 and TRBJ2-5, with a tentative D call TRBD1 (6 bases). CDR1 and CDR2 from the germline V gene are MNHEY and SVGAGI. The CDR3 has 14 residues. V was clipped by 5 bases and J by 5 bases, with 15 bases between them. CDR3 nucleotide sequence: TGTGCCAGCAGTACAGGGTTTTATTTGGAGACCCAGTACTTC. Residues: CASSTGFYLETQYF.

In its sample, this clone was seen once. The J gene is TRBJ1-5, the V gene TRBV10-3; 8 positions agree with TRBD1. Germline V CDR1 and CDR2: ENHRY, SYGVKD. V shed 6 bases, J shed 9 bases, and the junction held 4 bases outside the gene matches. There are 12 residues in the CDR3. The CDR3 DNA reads TGTGCCATCAGCGACACAGGGGGGCCCCAGCATTTT. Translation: CAISDTGGPQHF.

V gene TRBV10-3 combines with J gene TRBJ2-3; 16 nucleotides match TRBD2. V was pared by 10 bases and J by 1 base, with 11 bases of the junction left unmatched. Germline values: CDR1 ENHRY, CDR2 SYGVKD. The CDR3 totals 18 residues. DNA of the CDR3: TGTGCCACCAGAGGCTCGGGACTAGCGGGAGGGGGCACAGATACGCAGTATTTT. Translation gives CATRGSGLAGGGTDTQYF.

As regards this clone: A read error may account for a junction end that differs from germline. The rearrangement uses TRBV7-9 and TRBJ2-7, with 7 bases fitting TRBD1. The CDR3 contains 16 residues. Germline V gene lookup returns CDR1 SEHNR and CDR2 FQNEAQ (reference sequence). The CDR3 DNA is TGTTCCAGCAGCCGGACAGGTGGTTTCAATCCCTACGAGCAGTACTTC. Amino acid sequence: CSSSRTGGFNPYEQYF.

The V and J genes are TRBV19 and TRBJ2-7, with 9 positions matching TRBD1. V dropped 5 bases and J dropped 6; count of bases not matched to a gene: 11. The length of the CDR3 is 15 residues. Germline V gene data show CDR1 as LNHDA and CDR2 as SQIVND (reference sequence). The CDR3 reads CASSDSGGTGPEQYF. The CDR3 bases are TGTGCCAGTAGTGACTCAGGTGGGACAGGGCCCGAGCAGTACTTC.

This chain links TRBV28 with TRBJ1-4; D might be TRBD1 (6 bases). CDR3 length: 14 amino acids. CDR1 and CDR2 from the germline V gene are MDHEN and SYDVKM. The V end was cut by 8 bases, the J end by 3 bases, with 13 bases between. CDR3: CASVLEGANEKLFF. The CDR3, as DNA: TGTGCCAGCGTTTTAGAGGGGGCTAATGAAAAACTGTTTTTT.

The CDR3: CAWPALEGRPEGSTDTQYF. In nucleotides, the CDR3 is TGTGCCTGGCCCGCCTTAGAGGGAAGACCAGAAGGAAGCACAGATACGCAGTATTTT. The chain is built from TRBV30 and TRBJ2-3, with D tentatively TRBD2 (5 bases). From germline, CDR1 is GTSNPN and CDR2 SVGIG (reference sequence). The CDR3 runs 19 residues. V was shortened by 5 bases and J by 0 bases, with 27 bases between the two germline ends.

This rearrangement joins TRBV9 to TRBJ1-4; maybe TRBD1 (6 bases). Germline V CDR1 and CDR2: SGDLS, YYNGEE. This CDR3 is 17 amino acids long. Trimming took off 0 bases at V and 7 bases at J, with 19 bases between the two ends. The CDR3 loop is CASSVGQAQLPGEKLFF. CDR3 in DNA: TGTGCCAGCAGCGTAGGACAGGCACAGCTCCCCGGTGAAAAACTGTTTTTT.

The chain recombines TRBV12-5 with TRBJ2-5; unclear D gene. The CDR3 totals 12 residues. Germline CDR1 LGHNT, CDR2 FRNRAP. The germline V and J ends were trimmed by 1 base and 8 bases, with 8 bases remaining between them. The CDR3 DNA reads TGTGCTAGTGGTTTGGACGAGACAACCCAGTACTTC. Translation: CASGLDETTQYF.